This T cell receptor (beta chain) was recorded in a study of T cell responses to AZD1222 COVID-19 vaccine. With regard to this clone: What it binds is not known.

Using immunoSEQ multiplex PCR, the repertoire was profiled, and TCRdb retains in-frame clones only, with some absent. The sample lists some 80,000 clones; around 88% were seen once. Study conclusions and caveats: There were repertoire samples only from the period after the peak T cell response. Nearly half of spike-specific TCRs reportedly target variant regions that are unmutated in the B.1.351 and B.1.1.7 variants. Seropositive at baseline were only a handful of AZD1222 recipients. Researchers report vaccine-associated CD4 TCRs spanning spike, with dominance at 160-218 and 743-854.

Trimming pared 0 bases from V and 4 bases from J, leaving 4 bases between. This CDR3 region has 12 residues. The germline gives CDR1 MNHEY, CDR2 SVGEGT. The TCR was taken from an adult who received the MenACWY meningococcal vaccine as a control. The sample consisted of peripheral blood, taken 28 days after the second dose of the MenACWY control vaccine. The rearrangement joins TRBV6-2 or TRBV6-3 to TRBJ2-7; D ambiguous. The CDR3 protein is CASSYSVYEQYF. CDR3 bases: TGTGCCAGCAGTTACTCGGTATACGAGCAGTACTTC.